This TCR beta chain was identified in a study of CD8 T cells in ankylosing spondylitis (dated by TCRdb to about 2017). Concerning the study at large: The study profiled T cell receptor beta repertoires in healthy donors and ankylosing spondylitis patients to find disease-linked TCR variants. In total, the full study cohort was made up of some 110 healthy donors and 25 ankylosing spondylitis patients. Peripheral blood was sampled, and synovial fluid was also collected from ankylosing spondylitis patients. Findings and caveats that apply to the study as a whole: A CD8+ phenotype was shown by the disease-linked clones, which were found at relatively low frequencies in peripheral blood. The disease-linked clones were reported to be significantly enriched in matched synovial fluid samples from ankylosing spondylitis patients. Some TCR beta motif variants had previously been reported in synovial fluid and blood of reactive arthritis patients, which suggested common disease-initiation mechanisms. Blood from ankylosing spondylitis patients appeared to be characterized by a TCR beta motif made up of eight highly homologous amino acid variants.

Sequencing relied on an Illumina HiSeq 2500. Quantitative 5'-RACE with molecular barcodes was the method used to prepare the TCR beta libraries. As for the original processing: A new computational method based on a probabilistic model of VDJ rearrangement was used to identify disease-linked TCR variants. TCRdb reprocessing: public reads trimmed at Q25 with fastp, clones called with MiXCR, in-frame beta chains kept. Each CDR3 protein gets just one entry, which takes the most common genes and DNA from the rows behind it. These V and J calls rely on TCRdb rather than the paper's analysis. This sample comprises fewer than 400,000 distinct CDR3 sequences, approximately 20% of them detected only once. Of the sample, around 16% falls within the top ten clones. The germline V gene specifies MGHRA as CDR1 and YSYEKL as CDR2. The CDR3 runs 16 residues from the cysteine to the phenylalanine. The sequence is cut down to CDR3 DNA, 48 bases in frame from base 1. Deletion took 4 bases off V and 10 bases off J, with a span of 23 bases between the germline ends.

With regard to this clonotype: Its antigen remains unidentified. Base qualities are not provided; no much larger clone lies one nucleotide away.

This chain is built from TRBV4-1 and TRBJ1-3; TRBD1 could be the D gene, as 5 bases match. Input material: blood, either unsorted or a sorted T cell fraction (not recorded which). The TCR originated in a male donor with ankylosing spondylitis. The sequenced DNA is TGCGCCAGCAGCCGCCTCCCTGGGGGTTTGGGTAGGACCATATATTTT. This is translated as CASSRLPGGLGRTIYF.